This TCR beta chain was observed in a study of monozygotic twins with inflammatory bowel disease. Study-level points and caveats: IBD patients displayed reduced TCRbeta diversity (inverse Simpson) when set against healthy co-twins. Data gave no support to a single strong signal or clonotype associated with IBD.

Comments on this clonotype: Its antigen is unidentified.

The CDR3 covers 13 residues. Germline loops: CDR1 DFQATT, CDR2 SNEGSKA (reference sequence). Following a re-call of the 5' RACE reads, TCRdb has one entry per CDR3 protein and lacks DNA. Its clone listing holds around 450,000 distinct CDR3 sequences. The sequence was collected from a human donor with ulcerative colitis or Crohn's disease, or a healthy co-twin of an affected twin (not recorded which). The sample comprised blood. This chain links TRBV20-1 with TRBJ2-7; the TCRdb D gene call, TRBD2, has no DNA to confirm it. Here the CDR3 reads CSARDWEAYEQYF.